This note documents a single TCR beta chain sequence. What it binds is unknown. This CDR3 contains 13 residues. With 0 bases removed from V and 2 bases from J, the gap between germline ends came to 4 bases. Germline assignment: CDR1 MRHNA and CDR2 SNTAGT. The data derive from a study of blood T cells in healthy people across ages. Primed by a sample-barcoded 5' primer and a J-beta primer mix, a second PCR proceeded for about 6 to 12 cycles. TCRdb passed the 5' RACE reads through MiXCR, listing each CDR3 protein once. This table holds around 1,000,000 distinct CDR3 sequences, roughly two fifths found once. Study-level points and caveats: Nothing was known about donor CMV status, and this possibly confounded expanded clonotype changes.

The clonotype was recovered from a man aged 18 to 29 in good health. This chain links TRBV6-4 with TRBJ1-2; D is unresolved. Input material: blood. The CDR3 DNA reads as TGTGCCAGCAGTGACTCGACAAACTATGGCTACACCTTC. Its translation: CASSDSTNYGYTF.